This T cell receptor beta chain was observed in a study of identical twins. This clonotype has just a few counts. Unique molecular identifiers were present on cDNA, and template switching added a universal primer site. Using its own MiXCR run on the 5' RACE reads, TCRdb lists one record per CDR3 protein. The sample carries some 500,000 distinct CDR3 sequences, 20% to 25% recorded once. Trimming took off 6 bases at V and 2 bases at J, with 11 bases between the two ends. This CDR3 comprises 13 residues. Per germline, CDR1 ENHRY and CDR2 SYGVKD. Another study also made use of these data, one on T cells expressing NK-cell markers.

What was sequenced was CD4+ T cells sorted from blood. The receptor's source is a woman younger than 30 in good health. The rearrangement joins TRBV10-3 to TRBJ2-7; D is ambiguous. DNA for the CDR3: TGTGCCATCAGACTGGACGGAACCTACGAGCAGTACTTC. It encodes CAIRLDGTYEQYF.